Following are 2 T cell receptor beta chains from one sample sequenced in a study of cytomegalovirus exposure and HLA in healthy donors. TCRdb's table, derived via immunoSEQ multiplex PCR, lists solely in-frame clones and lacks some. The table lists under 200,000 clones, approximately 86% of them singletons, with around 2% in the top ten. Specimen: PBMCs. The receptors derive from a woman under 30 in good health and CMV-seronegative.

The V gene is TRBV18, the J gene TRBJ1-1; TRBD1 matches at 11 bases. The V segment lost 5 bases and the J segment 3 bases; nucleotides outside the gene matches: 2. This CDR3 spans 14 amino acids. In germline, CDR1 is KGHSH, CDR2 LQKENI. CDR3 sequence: CASSGDRGDTEAFF. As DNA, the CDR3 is TGTGCCAGCTCAGGGGACAGGGGGGACACTGAAGCTTTCTTT. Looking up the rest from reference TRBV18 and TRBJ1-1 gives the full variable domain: NAGVMQNPRHLVRRRGQEARLRCSPMKGHSHVYWYRQLPEEGLKFMVYLQKENIIDESGMPKERFSAEFPKEGPSILRIQQVVRGDSAAYFCASSGDRGDTEAFFGQGTRLTVV.

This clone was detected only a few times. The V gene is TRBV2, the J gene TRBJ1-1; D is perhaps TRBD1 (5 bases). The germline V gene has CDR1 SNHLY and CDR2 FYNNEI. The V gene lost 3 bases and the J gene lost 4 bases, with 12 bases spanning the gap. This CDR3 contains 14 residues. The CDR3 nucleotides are TGTGCCAGCAGTGACCGGGGGTCTCTCACTGAAGCTTTCTTT. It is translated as CASSDRGSLTEAFF.